Given below is one T cell receptor beta chain in context. These data originate in a study of blood T cell repertoires in COVID-19. Across the whole study: Sources were T cells, B-cell-depleted T cells, or PBMCs; the material itself was cDNA or gDNA.

V lost 4 bases, J lost 3 bases, and 15 bases stayed unmatched. The CDR3 sequence is 17 residues long. Germline assignment: CDR1 MNHEY and CDR2 SMNVEV (reference sequence). In the authors' workflow: Reference gene primer amplification gave nucleated cell count estimates. TCRdb's table, derived via immunoSEQ multiplex PCR, lists solely in-frame clones and lacks some. D and trimming were read from the DNA, whereas the V and J calls and clone size are those reported in that table. Of roughly 75,000 clones listed, over 70% were seen once; the top ten hold 8.5% to 14%. Sequenced material: peripheral blood. V is TRBV27 and J is TRBJ2-7; 7 bases agree with TRBD1. The clonotype originates from a man aged 50 to 59 with acute or convalescent COVID-19. CDR3 nucleotides: TGTGCCAGCAGTTCATTCACTCGGACAGGCGCATTCTACGAGCAGTACTTC. Its protein is CASSSFTRTGAFYEQYF.